This T cell receptor beta chain is from a study of early T cells in non-severe SARS-CoV-2 infection. Germline V gene data show CDR1 as MNHEY and CDR2 as SMNVEV (reference sequence). The V and J ends lost 0 bases and 4 bases respectively, with 12 bases between them. The length of the CDR3 is 15 residues. TCRdb itself ran the 5' RACE reads through MiXCR, one entry per CDR3 protein. The sample records about 80,000 distinct CDR3 sequences, about 12% being singletons. This clonotype was found a few times. V is TRBV27 and J is TRBJ2-5; D is ambiguous. The sequenced material came from whole blood. This TCR was sampled from an adult who was a healthcare worker with PCR-confirmed SARS-CoV-2 infection or an uninfected control (not recorded which). CDR3 loop: CASSLSGNPGETQYF. The DNA of the CDR3 is TGTGCCAGCAGTTTATCAGGGAACCCCGGAGAGACCCAGTACTTC.